The clone carrying this TCR beta chain has a count of ten or more. The antigen remains undetermined. The data originate from a study of human T cells and chemical hapten exposure. Study-level points and caveats: Expanded TCR counts at PT1 were positively correlated with the patch test score. Expanded TCRs formed significantly more large CDR3 similarity clusters than controls.

TCRdb reprocessed the RACE reads via MiXCR and lists one record per CDR3 protein. Of some 120,000 distinct CDR3 sequences in the sample, roughly 12% were seen once. The time point here: patch test 1, 2 weeks after DPC sensitization. Treatment here: therapeutic diphenylcyclopropenone sensitization with weekly scalp DPC. Alopecia patients deemed DPC-suitable, aged 18 to 70, excluding pregnancy. The CDR3 runs to 15 residues. V lost 4 bases, J lost 0 bases, and 3 bases stayed unmatched. Germline loops: CDR1 MNHNY, CDR2 SVGAGI (reference sequence). The origin of this receptor is a woman in her forties or fifties with alopecia areata. Some clones in this sample may be carry-over from other donors' samples. The material was whole blood, obtained in connection with sensitization to the hapten diphenylcyclopropenone (DPC). The V and J genes are TRBV6-6 and TRBJ1-5; 7 nucleotides line up with TRBD1. The chain's CDR3 is CASSFGQDSNQPQHF. The CDR3 DNA sequence: TGTGCCAGCAGTTTTGGACAGGATAGCAATCAGCCCCAGCATTTT.